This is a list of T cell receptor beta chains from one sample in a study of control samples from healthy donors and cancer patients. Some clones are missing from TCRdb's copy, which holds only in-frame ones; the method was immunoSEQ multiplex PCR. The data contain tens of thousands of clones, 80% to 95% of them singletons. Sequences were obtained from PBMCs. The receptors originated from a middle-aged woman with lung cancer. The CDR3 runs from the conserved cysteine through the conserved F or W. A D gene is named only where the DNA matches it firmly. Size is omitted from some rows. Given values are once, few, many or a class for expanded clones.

CDR3 DNA: TGTGCCAGCAGTTACTCGCCGAGCTCCTACGAGCAGTACTTC
CDR3 protein: CASSYSPSSYEQYF
D gene: NA
V gene: TRBV6-6
clone size: NA
J gene: TRBJ2-7

CDR3 DNA: TGTGCCAGCAGTTACTCGTACGCAGGGACCACCTACGAGCAGTACTTC
CDR3 protein: CASSYSYAGTTYEQYF
D gene: NA
V gene: TRBV6-6
clone size: NA
J gene: TRBJ2-7

CDR3 DNA: TGTGCCAGCAGACCTCACCTTGTAGGTCCGGCGAACTATGGCTACACCTTC
CDR3 protein: CASRPHLVGPANYGYTF
D gene: NA
V gene: TRBV2
clone size: NA
J gene: TRBJ1-2

CDR3 DNA: TGTGCCAGCAGCTTGGTGGGCCAGCGGGGGCAAGAGACCCAGTACTTC
CDR3 protein: CASSLVGQRGQETQYF
D gene: TRBD2
V gene: TRBV5-8
clone size: NA
J gene: TRBJ2-5

CDR3 DNA: TGTGCCAGCAGCCCCGTTGGGGGGCCGGGCACTGAAGCTTTCTTT
CDR3 protein: CASSPVGGPGTEAFF
D gene: NA
V gene: TRBV7-9
clone size: once
J gene: TRBJ1-1

CDR3 DNA: TGCGCCAGCAGCTTGGAGGGGGCCGGCACTGAAGCTTTCTTT
CDR3 protein: CASSLEGAGTEAFF
D gene: TRBD1
V gene: TRBV5-1
clone size: NA
J gene: TRBJ1-1

CDR3 DNA: TGTGCCAGCAGTGAAGCGCGGGGGGGAGAAGGCTACACCTTC
CDR3 protein: CASSEARGGEGYTF
D gene: NA
V gene: TRBV6-1
clone size: NA
J gene: TRBJ1-2

CDR3 DNA: TGTGCCAGCAGACGACAGTCGAACACTGAAGCTTTCTTT
CDR3 protein: CASRRQSNTEAFF
D gene: NA
V gene: TRBV6-5
clone size: NA
J gene: TRBJ1-1

CDR3 DNA: TGTGCCAGCAGCTGGTACCGACAGGGAAGCACCTTC
CDR3 protein: CASSWYRQGSTF
D gene: TRBD1
V gene: TRBV5-6
clone size: NA
J gene: TRBJ1-2

CDR3 DNA: TGTGCCAGCAGCTCCGGGCTAATCACGGGGGAGACCCAGTACTTC
CDR3 protein: CASSSGLITGETQYF
D gene: NA
V gene: TRBV5-4
clone size: NA
J gene: TRBJ2-5

CDR3 DNA: TGTGCCAGCAGCGCCTGGGGAGGCAGGCCGAATGAAGCTTTCTTT
CDR3 protein: CASSAWGGRPNEAFF
D gene: NA
V gene: TRBV6-4
clone size: NA
J gene: TRBJ1-1

CDR3 DNA: TGTGCCAGCACTCAGACGCAGGGTGGATCACCCCTCCACTTT
CDR3 protein: CASTQTQGGSPLHF
D gene: NA
V gene: TRBV6-6
clone size: NA
J gene: TRBJ1-6

CDR3 DNA: TGCGCCAGCAGTCCCTTGCCTAATGAGCAGTTCTTC
CDR3 protein: CASSPLPNEQFF
D gene: NA
V gene: TRBV23-1
clone size: NA
J gene: TRBJ2-1

CDR3 DNA: TGTGCCAGCAGCACAGAGGACAGGACAGGGTATAATGAAAAACTGTTTTTT
CDR3 protein: CASSTEDRTGYNEKLFF
D gene: TRBD1
V gene: TRBV7-2
clone size: NA
J gene: TRBJ1-4

CDR3 DNA: TGTGCCAGCAGCTTCGGTCTGGACGAGCAGTACTTC
CDR3 protein: CASSFGLDEQYF
D gene: NA
V gene: TRBV5-4
clone size: NA
J gene: TRBJ2-7

CDR3 DNA: TGTGCCAGCAGCGTAGGTAGGGGAACTGAAGCTTTCTTT
CDR3 protein: CASSVGRGTEAFF
D gene: NA
V gene: TRBV9
clone size: NA
J gene: TRBJ1-1

CDR3 DNA: TGCGCCAGCGATGGAGGGTTAGACAGTTCCGTAAATTGTGATGGCTACACCTTC
CDR3 protein: CASDGGLDSSVNCDGYTF
D gene: NA
V gene: TRBV10-1
clone size: NA
J gene: TRBJ1-2

CDR3 DNA: TGTGCCTGGAGACAGGGAATAGAGCAGTACTTC
CDR3 protein: CAWRQGIEQYF
D gene: NA
V gene: TRBV30
clone size: once
J gene: TRBJ2-7

CDR3 DNA: TGTGCCAGCAGTGAATCGGCATACAGGACTCACTTC
CDR3 protein: CASSESAYRTHF
D gene: NA
V gene: TRBV25-1
clone size: NA
J gene: TRBJ1-2

CDR3 DNA: TGTGCCAGCAGCCCGGCCATAAGTATCCTCTCTGGAAACACCATATATTTT
CDR3 protein: CASSPAISILSGNTIYF
D gene: NA
V gene: TRBV7-2
clone size: NA
J gene: TRBJ1-3

CDR3 DNA: TGTGCCTGGAGCGCCCCGTTGAGGGCTGCTTATGGCTACACCTTC
CDR3 protein: CAWSAPLRAAYGYTF
D gene: NA
V gene: TRBV30
clone size: few
J gene: TRBJ1-2

CDR3 DNA: TGTGCCAGTAGGGGGACTGAGACAGATACGCAGTATTTT
CDR3 protein: CASRGTETDTQYF
D gene: NA
V gene: TRBV19
clone size: once
J gene: TRBJ2-3

CDR3 DNA: TGCGCCAGCAGCTTGAGGGGTTCTGGGGCCAACGTCCTGACTTTC
CDR3 protein: CASSLRGSGANVLTF
D gene: NA
V gene: TRBV5-1
clone size: NA
J gene: TRBJ2-6

CDR3 DNA: TGTGCCAGTAGTATCACAGACAGGGGGGACACTGAAGCTTTCTTT
CDR3 protein: CASSITDRGDTEAFF
D gene: TRBD1
V gene: TRBV19
clone size: NA
J gene: TRBJ1-1

CDR3 DNA: TGCGCCAGCAGCTTGGCCGCGACGGAAAAACTGTTTTTT
CDR3 protein: CASSLAATEKLFF
D gene: NA
V gene: TRBV5-1
clone size: NA
J gene: TRBJ1-4

CDR3 DNA: TGTGCCAGCAGCTCCACAGGGGGCGCGGGTGGCTACACCTTC
CDR3 protein: CASSSTGGAGGYTF
D gene: TRBD1
V gene: TRBV7-9
clone size: NA
J gene: TRBJ1-2

CDR3 DNA: TGTGCCAGCAGGGGGGACCCCTATAATTCACCCCTCCACTTT
CDR3 protein: CASRGDPYNSPLHF
D gene: NA
V gene: TRBV2
clone size: NA
J gene: TRBJ1-6

CDR3 DNA: TGTGCCAGCAGCCCAAACCCCGGGACAGACTCCTACAATGAGCAGTTCTTC
CDR3 protein: CASSPNPGTDSYNEQFF
D gene: TRBD1
V gene: TRBV7-2
clone size: NA
J gene: TRBJ2-1

CDR3 DNA: TGTGCCAGCAGCCACAGGGACTACCTTTACGAGCAGTACTTC
CDR3 protein: CASSHRDYLYEQYF
D gene: NA
V gene: TRBV7-9
clone size: NA
J gene: TRBJ2-7

CDR3 DNA: TGCGCCAGCCCCTTGGGGGCCGGAGGACAGCCCCAGCATTTT
CDR3 protein: CASPLGAGGQPQHF
D gene: NA
V gene: TRBV5-1
clone size: NA
J gene: TRBJ1-5

CDR3 DNA: TGTGCCACCAGTGACCGGGACAGGGGTCCAGTTTACAATGAGCAGTTCTTC
CDR3 protein: CATSDRDRGPVYNEQFF
D gene: TRBD1
V gene: TRBV24-1
clone size: NA
J gene: TRBJ2-1

CDR3 DNA: TGTGCCAGCAGTTCCAGGGTATTCGGCTATGGCTACACCTTC
CDR3 protein: CASSSRVFGYGYTF
D gene: NA
V gene: TRBV2
clone size: NA
J gene: TRBJ1-2

CDR3 DNA: TGTGCCAGCAGTTACTCGAAACCGCCAATCCCGACAGGCGATAACTATGGCTACACCTTC
CDR3 protein: CASSYSKPPIPTGDNYGYTF
D gene: NA
V gene: TRBV6-2/TRBV6-3
clone size: NA
J gene: TRBJ1-2

CDR3 DNA: TGTGCCACGCAACAGGGGGCCCGGGAGACCCAGTACTTC
CDR3 protein: CATQQGARETQYF
D gene: TRBD1
V gene: TRBV2
clone size: NA
J gene: TRBJ2-5

CDR3 DNA: TGTGCCAGCAGCCTCCCTCGGGGGGCGGGGAAAAATGAGCAGTTCTTC
CDR3 protein: CASSLPRGAGKNEQFF
D gene: NA
V gene: TRBV5-4
clone size: NA
J gene: TRBJ2-1

CDR3 DNA: TGTGCCTGGAACCCGGGACTAGCGGGGGGGGTCACAGATACGCAGTATTTT
CDR3 protein: CAWNPGLAGGVTDTQYF
D gene: TRBD2
V gene: TRBV30
clone size: NA
J gene: TRBJ2-3

CDR3 DNA: TGTGCCAGCAGCTTAGAAGGACTCACAGATACGCAGTATTTT
CDR3 protein: CASSLEGLTDTQYF
D gene: NA
V gene: TRBV11-2
clone size: NA
J gene: TRBJ2-3

CDR3 DNA: TGCGCCAGCAGCTTGATGGAAGGGGTGACTGAAGCTTTCTTT
CDR3 protein: CASSLMEGVTEAFF
D gene: NA
V gene: TRBV5-1
clone size: NA
J gene: TRBJ1-1

CDR3 DNA: TGTGCCAGCAGCTTTTCGGCCGATACCTACGAGCAGTACTTC
CDR3 protein: CASSFSADTYEQYF
D gene: NA
V gene: TRBV7-8
clone size: NA
J gene: TRBJ2-7

CDR3 DNA: TGTGCCAGTATGAGGGAAAACGGTCTCACAGATACGCAGTATTTT
CDR3 protein: CASMRENGLTDTQYF
D gene: NA
V gene: TRBV19
clone size: NA
J gene: TRBJ2-3

CDR3 DNA: TGTGCCAGCAGTCAGCTTGGGAACACTGAAGCTTTCTTT
CDR3 protein: CASSQLGNTEAFF
D gene: NA
V gene: TRBV6-6
clone size: NA
J gene: TRBJ1-1

CDR3 DNA: TGCGCCAGCAGCTTGGAGGGGGGCACAGATACGCAGTATTTT
CDR3 protein: CASSLEGGTDTQYF
D gene: NA
V gene: TRBV5-1
clone size: NA
J gene: TRBJ2-3